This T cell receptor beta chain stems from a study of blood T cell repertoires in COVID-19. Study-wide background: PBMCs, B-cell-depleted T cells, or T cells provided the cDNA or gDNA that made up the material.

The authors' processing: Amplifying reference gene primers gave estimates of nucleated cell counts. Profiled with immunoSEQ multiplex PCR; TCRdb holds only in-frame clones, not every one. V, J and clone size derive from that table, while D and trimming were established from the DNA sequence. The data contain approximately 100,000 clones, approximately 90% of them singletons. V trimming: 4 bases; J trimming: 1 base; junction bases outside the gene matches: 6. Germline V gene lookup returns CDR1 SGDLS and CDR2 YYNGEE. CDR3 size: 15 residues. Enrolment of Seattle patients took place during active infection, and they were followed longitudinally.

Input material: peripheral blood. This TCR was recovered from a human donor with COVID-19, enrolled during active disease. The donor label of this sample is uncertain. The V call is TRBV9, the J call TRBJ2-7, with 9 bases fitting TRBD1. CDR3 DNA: TGTGCCAGCAGCCCCCGAGGACAGGGGTCCTACGAGCAGTACTTC. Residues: CASSPRGQGSYEQYF.